A single sample is the source of the 25 T cell receptor beta chains below, sequenced in a study of blood T cells in healthy people across ages. It was with a sample-barcoded 5' primer and a J-beta primer mix that a second PCR of about 6 to 12 cycles was run. TCRdb processed the 5' RACE reads anew with MiXCR; each CDR3 protein has one entry. In the table there are 730,000 or so distinct CDR3 sequences, around 38% of which are singletons. Source material: blood. The receptors here all came from a man older than 75 in good health.

This chain joins TRBV5-4 and TRBJ2-5; 8 bases agree with TRBD2. The J call is doubtful: the DNA matches TRBJ2-1 better. CDR1 is SGHNT, CDR2 YYREEE, per germline (reference sequence). The CDR3 is 15 residues long. Here the CDR3 reads CASSPGTRGQETQFF. CDR3 nucleotide sequence: TGTGCCAGCAGCCCCGGGACTAGGGGCCAAGAGACCCAGTTCTTC.

In its sample, this clonotype was seen a few times. CDR3: CASRRGVRGSAGYTF. The CDR3 region has the DNA TGTGCCAGCAGGAGAGGCGTGAGGGGTTCGGCTGGCTACACCTTC. V gene TRBV6-2 or TRBV6-3 combines with J gene TRBJ1-2; D is perhaps TRBD1 (5 bases). V was shortened by 6 bases and J by 7 bases, with 21 bases between the two germline ends. This CDR3 is 15 amino acids long. Looked up from germline, CDR1 is MNHEY and CDR2 is SVGEGT.

V gene TRBV7-6 combines with J gene TRBJ2-7, with 10 bases matching TRBD2. The CDR3 is 15 amino acids. Germline lookup yields CDR1 SGHVS and CDR2 FNYEAQ. Unmatched junction bases numbered 6, after V lost 5 bases and J lost 2 bases. The CDR3 coding sequence is TGTGCCAGCAGCCCAACTAGCGGGGCCACCTACGAGCAGTACTTC. Its translation: CASSPTSGATYEQYF.

The chain is built from TRBV6-1 and TRBJ2-7; D is uncertain. Trimming shortened V by 2 bases and J by 2 bases, and 13 bases separated the two germline ends. Per germline, CDR1 MNHNS and CDR2 SASEGT. There are 15 residues in the CDR3. CDR3 nucleotide sequence: TGTGCCAGCAGTGAAAGGCCTTCGATTACCTACGAGCAGTACTTC. Translated, it gives CASSERPSITYEQYF.

This chain links TRBV6-5 with TRBJ2-1, with D perhaps assigned TRBD1 or TRBD2 (6 bases each). The end of the DNA is better explained by TRBJ2-7, so the J call may be wrong. The CDR3 has 15 amino acids. Germline V lookup: CDR1 MNHEY, CDR2 SVGAGI. The CDR3 region has the DNA TGTGCCAGCAGTGCCCCAAGGTTCGGGGGCAATGAGCAGTACTTC. The encoded protein is CASSAPRFGGNEQYF.

The rearrangement uses TRBV3-1 and TRBJ2-3; 9 bases are shared with TRBD1. V lost 4 bases, J lost 2 bases, and 4 bases stayed unmatched. Per germline, CDR1 LGHDT and CDR2 YNNKEL (reference sequence). The CDR3 consists of 15 residues. CDR3 nucleotide sequence: TGTGCCAGCAGCCGGACAGGGGCGCACACAGATACGCAGTATTTT. Amino acids: CASSRTGAHTDTQYF.

This clonotype was detected only a few times. The chain joins TRBV24-1 to TRBJ2-3; 9 bases fit TRBD1. The germline gives CDR1 KGHDR, CDR2 SFDVKD. The CDR3 loop spans 16 amino acids. J was trimmed by 3 bases and V by 4 bases; bases with no gene match: 7. CDR3 loop: CATSESGQGRTDTQYF. The CDR3 coding sequence is TGTGCCACCAGTGAATCCGGACAGGGGCGGACAGATACGCAGTATTTT.

This chain uses TRBV24-1 with TRBJ2-5; TRBD2 matches 7 bases. The J call is doubtful: the DNA matches TRBJ2-7 better. The CDR3 extends over 15 amino acids. Germline V CDR1 and CDR2: KGHDR, SFDVKD. The CDR3 sequence is CATSDSGTGGYEQYF. The CDR3 DNA sequence: TGTGCCACCAGTGATTCGGGGACGGGGGGATACGAGCAGTACTTC.

Details on this clonotype: This may stem from a read error, because a much larger clone lies one nucleotide away. The chain links TRBV20-1 to TRBJ2-4, with 8 nucleotides matching TRBD2. Judging by the DNA end, TRBJ2-5 fits better; the J call may be wrong. Germline assignment: CDR1 DFQATT and CDR2 SNEGSKA (reference sequence). This CDR3 has 15 amino acids. In DNA, the CDR3 is TGCAGTGCTAGAGGGATAGCGGGGAAACAAGAGACCCAGTACTTC. Protein product: CSARGIAGKQETQYF.

The table lists this clonotype with a few counts. The chain has TRBV6-5 and TRBJ1-2; 8 bases map to TRBD1. The CDR3 runs to 13 residues. Germline CDR1 MNHEY, CDR2 SVGAGI. Unmatched junction bases numbered 8, after V lost 6 bases and J lost 8 bases. The CDR3 DNA reads TGTGCCAGCAGCCAGGACAGGGCTTACGGCTACACCTTC. Protein product: CASSQDRAYGYTF.

The gene calls are TRBV20-1 and TRBJ2-2, with 8 bases that match TRBD1. J lost 6 bases, V lost 6 bases, and 3 bases had no gene match. The CDR3 runs to 12 residues. The germline V gene encodes CDR1 DFQATT and CDR2 SNEGSKA (reference sequence). CDR3 region: CSANRGSGELFF. The DNA of the CDR3 is TGCAGTGCAAACAGGGGGTCCGGGGAGCTGTTTTTT.

CDR3 in DNA: TGTGCCAGCAGCTTAGATGGTAGGCGGTTGTCAGACTACACCTTC. Its translation is CASSLDGRRLSDYTF. V gene TRBV7-9 combines with J gene TRBJ1-2; D is unclear. Germline CDR1 reads SEHNR; CDR2 reads FQNEAQ (reference sequence). There are 15 residues in the CDR3. The V end was cut by 1 base, the J end by 10 bases, with 19 bases between.

In this sample, this clonotype turned up a few times. The chain has TRBV11-2 and TRBJ2-4; perhaps TRBD1 as D (5 bases). Germline values: CDR1 SGHAT, CDR2 FQNNGV. This CDR3 has 17 amino acids. With 0 bases removed from V and 0 bases from J, the gap between germline ends came to 12 bases. The CDR3 is CASSLDGPGRAKNIQYF. CDR3 DNA sequence: TGTGCCAGCAGCTTAGACGGGCCAGGGCGAGCCAAAAACATTCAGTACTTC.

This clonotype was seen a handful of times. The V call is TRBV6-5, the J call TRBJ2-1; weak D call: TRBD2 (6 bases). The CDR3 covers 16 residues. Germline V lookup: CDR1 MNHEY, CDR2 SVGAGI. V lost 6 bases and J lost 2, with 17 bases in between. The CDR3 DNA follows: TGTGCCAGCAGCTCCGATGGGCGGGGACCCTACAATGAGCAGTTCTTC. This translates into CASSSDGRGPYNEQFF.

The V gene is TRBV12-3 or TRBV12-4, the J gene TRBJ2-7, with 9 bases lining up with TRBD2. V dropped 7 bases and J dropped 0; count of bases not matched to a gene: 10. The length of the CDR3 is 16 residues. CDR3 region: CASTLSLAGSSYEQYF. The CDR3 DNA reads as TGTGCCAGCACCCTTAGCCTAGCGGGAAGCTCCTACGAGCAGTACTTC.

Written as DNA, the CDR3 is TGTGCCAGCGCGCAGGGGGGCCGGGTCACCGGGGAGCTGTTTTTT. It encodes CASAQGGRVTGELFF. J is TRBJ2-2 and V is TRBV6-2 or TRBV6-3; the D gene is possibly TRBD1 (7 bases). The CDR3 contains 15 residues. V shed 8 bases and J shed 4 bases, with 17 bases lying between them. Germline V gene lookup returns CDR1 MNHEY and CDR2 SVGEGT.

In this sample, this clonotype turned up a few times. The chain combines TRBV9 with TRBJ2-7, with D possibly called TRBD1 or TRBD2 (5 bases each). The CDR3 is 14 residues long. Per the germline V gene, CDR1 is SGDLS and CDR2 is YYNGEE. V lost 5 bases, J lost 7 bases, and 19 bases lay in between. CDR3 DNA: TGTGCCAGCAGTGGGACCGTCCTAGACAATGAGCAGTACTTC. Translated, it gives CASSGTVLDNEQYF. The entire variable domain, with the rest obtained from reference TRBV9 and TRBJ2-7, is as follows: DSGVTQTPKHLITATGQRVTLRCSPRSGDLSVYWYQQSLDQGLQFLIQYYNGEERAKGNILERFSAQQFPDLHSELNLSSLELGDSALYFCASSGTVLDNEQYFGPGTRLTVT.

V gene TRBV9 combines with J gene TRBJ2-7, with 7 positions matching TRBD2. The ends lost 2 bases at V and 5 bases at J; junction bases unmatched: 7. The CDR3 runs to 14 residues. From germline, CDR1 is SGDLS and CDR2 YYNGEE. The CDR3 DNA is TGTGCCAGCAGCGTTTGGGGGAGGGCAGACGAGCAGTACTTC. It codes for CASSVWGRADEQYF.

This clonotype came up many times. The chain is built from TRBV4-3 and TRBJ1-2; TRBD1 agrees at 7 bases. After removal of 0 bases from V and 4 bases from J, the junction contained 5 bases not matched to a gene. CDR3 length equals 15 residues. The germline gives CDR1 LGHNA, CDR2 YSLEER. In DNA, the CDR3 is TGCGCCAGCAGCCAAGAAAACAGGGGACCCTATGGCTACACCTTC. It is translated as CASSQENRGPYGYTF.

Notes on this clonotype: Germline and junction disagree at one end, which may indicate a read error. The chain combines TRBV6-1 with TRBJ1-1, with D hard to call. The CDR3 runs 17 residues. The germline gives CDR1 MNHNS, CDR2 SASEGT. Written as DNA, the CDR3 is TGTGCCAGCAGCGGCCGCCCGCAGGATCCAATGAACATTGAAGCTTTCTTT. Its translation is CASSGRPQDPMNIEAFF.

The chain is built from TRBV28 and TRBJ1-4, with D perhaps matching TRBD1 (5 bases). This CDR3 has 15 amino acids. Germline lookup yields CDR1 MDHEN and CDR2 SYDVKM. The V end lost 6 bases, the J end lost 8 bases, and 19 bases lay between the germline ends. CDR3 coding DNA: TGTGCCAGCAGCACCGCAGGGAGCCGTAAGGAAAAACTGTTTTTT. Translated, it gives CASSTAGSRKEKLFF.

This clonotype was seen a handful of times. The CDR3 here is CSASGGSSYNEQFF. Here the CDR3 DNA reads TGCAGTGCTAGTGGCGGAAGCTCCTACAATGAGCAGTTCTTC. V gene TRBV20-1 combines with J gene TRBJ2-1; unclear D gene. Germline V gene data show CDR1 as DFQATT and CDR2 as SNEGSKA (reference sequence). The CDR3 loop spans 14 amino acids. V lost 3 bases and J lost 0, with 9 bases in between.

The rearrangement joins TRBV27 to TRBJ2-7, with D uncertain. The CDR3 contains 13 residues. V lost 4 bases and J 4 bases, leaving 11 bases between the germline ends. Per germline, CDR1 MNHEY and CDR2 SMNVEV (reference sequence). CDR3 sequence: CASSSTGMYEQYF. CDR3 coding DNA: TGTGCCAGCAGTTCAACGGGTATGTACGAGCAGTACTTC.

The rearrangement links TRBV5-1 to TRBJ1-1; maybe TRBD1 (6 bases). Germline CDR1 SGHRS, CDR2 YFSETQ. V shed 0 bases and J shed 2 bases, with 11 bases lying between them. The CDR3 extends over 15 amino acids. CDR3 sequence: CASSLAGQTNTEAFF. The CDR3 DNA follows: TGCGCCAGCAGCTTGGCAGGACAGACTAACACTGAAGCTTTCTTT. The full variable domain, completed using reference TRBV5-1 and TRBJ1-1, is KAGVTQTPRYLIKTRGQQVTLSCSPISGHRSVSWYQQTPGQGLQFLFEYFSETQRNKGNFPGRFSGRQFSNSRSEMNVSTLELGDSALYLCASSLAGQTNTEAFFGQGTRLTVV.

This chain connects TRBV14 to TRBJ2-5, with 10 bases lining up with TRBD2. CDR1 and CDR2 (germline): SGHDN, FVKESK. The J segment lost 9 bases and the V segment lost 5 bases, leaving 9 bases of the junction unmatched. The CDR3 loop spans 14 amino acids. The CDR3 DNA reads TGTGCCAGCAGCTTCGGACTAGCGGTGGGAGCCCAGTACTTC. It is translated as CASSFGLAVGAQYF.